Sequencing of this T cell receptor (beta chain) was carried out in a study of T cells in women clearing cervical HPV infection (dated by TCRdb to about 2018). As for the study more broadly: The cases were some 25 women with histologically confirmed HPV16-related CIN3 or worse, and 2 of these cases were invasive cancers. The 25 or so controls were women who cleared a single incident HPV16 infection within 12 months without developing precancer or cancer. Five blinded duplicates per group were added as quality controls, giving approximately 60 samples: some 50 participants and 10 replicates. Cases and controls were matched on age within five years and on year of sample collection. Case blood was taken at the visit when the lesion was first identified, whereas control blood was taken when infection was no longer detected. HLA typing was available for only a few women, so HLA type could not be excluded as a confounder. Median age was about 30 years in cases versus just over 37 in controls, and baseline characteristics did not differ significantly. Among cases, blood sampling occurred a median of about 150 days after lesion detection, with an interquartile range of roughly 90 to 200 days. The parent cohort enrolled around 9,800 women aged 18 or older in Guanacaste, Costa Rica, during about 1993 to 1994 and followed them for 6 to 7 years. This exploratory proof-of-principle case-control study, nested within the Guanacaste HPV Natural History Study in Costa Rica, compared TCR repertoires among women with different cervical HPV16 outcomes.

V has 4 bases trimmed and J has 6 bases trimmed; junction bases matching no gene number 9. CDR3 length: 16 amino acids, cysteine to phenylalanine. Sequencing covers 39 bases of the CDR3, shown here with the frame starting at base 1. Sequences LNHDA (CDR1) and SQIVND (CDR2) are obtained from the germline V gene (reference sequence). As regards this clone: This receptor's antigen is unknown. With the read ending 3 residues before the CDR3 end, the germline J gene is used to fill in that end.

Overall results and qualifications from the work: T-cell numbers per sample were unknown, so richness differences could reflect varying T-cell content rather than repertoire biology. Whether associations preceded infection or resulted from infection could not be shown with the cross-sectional design, and effector/memory subsets and HPV-specific T cells were not isolated. Significantly higher TCR repertoire richness was observed in CIN3+ cases than in controls across sequencing depths, whereas no difference in evenness was found. Lower TRBV6-7 relative abundance was observed in cases than in controls (0.11% versus 0.16%; Bonferroni P = 0.0008). Cases were distinguished from controls with an estimated AUC of approximately 0.8 by random forest classifiers combining richness and V gene abundances.

Using the immunoSEQ assay, multiplex PCR amplified TCR beta CDR3 regions from an average of 1200 ng of genomic DNA per sample. The assay corrected primer bias using a complete synthetic TCR repertoire to establish an amplification baseline. The amplicons were sequenced on the Illumina platform. As for the original processing: Sequences were error-corrected by clustering with frequency ratios and a modified nearest-neighbor algorithm, then analyzed in the immunoSEQ Analyzer with IMGT gene definitions. At each rarefaction depth, TCR richness and evenness were averaged across 20 rarefaction repeats, and samples with fewer sequences than that depth were excluded. V, D and J gene relative abundances were compared between groups with Wilcoxon rank sum tests, applying FDR correction. For the blinded duplicates, the intraclass correlation was nearly 96% for TCR richness and averaged approximately 76% across 66 gene segments. TCRdb retrieved this table from immuneACCESS and kept in-frame rearrangements only. Not all clones are present; in checked studies, unresolved V genes account for under half, and no reason is known for the remainder. That table supplies the V and J calls and clone size; D and trimming were determined from the DNA. The data table for this sample lists more than 30,000 clones. 18% of the sample comes from the top ten.

Every participant had a single incident cervical HPV16 infection, and women with prevalent HPV16 infections were excluded. Cervical HPV DNA was detected with MY09/MY11 PCR, and genotyping was done by dot-blot hybridization. More than 14 mL of heparinized blood were centrifuged, and the buffy coat was split into aliquots, frozen at -30 degrees C, and then kept at -80 degrees C. QIAGEN kits were used to extract genomic DNA from the buffy coat specimens. The sequence was collected from a woman between 18 and 70 years old with a cervical HPV16 infection that either progressed to CIN3+ or cleared (not recorded which). The V and J segments used are TRBV19 and TRBJ2-1, with 10 bases matching TRBD2. The sequenced sample consisted of blood buffy coat. CDR3 DNA (partial): TGTGCCAGTAGTAAGAGCGGGAGGGCCCTGATCAATGAG. Its translation reads: CASSKSGRALINE. The full CDR3 sequence reads CASSKSGRALINEQFF.